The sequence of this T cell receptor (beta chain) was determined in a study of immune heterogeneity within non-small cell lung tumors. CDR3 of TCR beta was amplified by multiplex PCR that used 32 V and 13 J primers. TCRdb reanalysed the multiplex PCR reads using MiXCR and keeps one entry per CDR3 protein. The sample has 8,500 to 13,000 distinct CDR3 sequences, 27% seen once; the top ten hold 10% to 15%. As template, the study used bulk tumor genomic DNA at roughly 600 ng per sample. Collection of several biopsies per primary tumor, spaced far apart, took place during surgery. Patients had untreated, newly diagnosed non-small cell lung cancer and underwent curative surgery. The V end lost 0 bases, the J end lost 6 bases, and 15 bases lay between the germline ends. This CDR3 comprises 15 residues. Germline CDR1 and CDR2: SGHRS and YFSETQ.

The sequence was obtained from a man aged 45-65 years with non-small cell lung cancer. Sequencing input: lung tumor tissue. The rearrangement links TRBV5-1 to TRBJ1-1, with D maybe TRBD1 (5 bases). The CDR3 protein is CASSLDPGDRAEAFF. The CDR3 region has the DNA TGCGCCAGCAGCTTGGATCCGGGGGATCGCGCTGAAGCTTTCTTT.